A single sample is the source of the 8 T cell receptor beta chains below, sequenced in a study of blood T cell repertoires in COVID-19. TCRdb's copy holds only in-frame clones and misses some; the assay was immunoSEQ multiplex PCR. The sample comprises around 160,000 clones, around 81% of which are singletons, and 13% rests with the top ten. Sequences were obtained from peripheral blood. The origin of the receptors is a man between 60 and 70 years old with active or convalescent COVID-19.

This chain connects TRBV10-3 to TRBJ2-7; 9 bases match TRBD2. CDR3 size: 17 residues. The germline V gene has CDR1 ENHRY and CDR2 SYGVKD. Trimming took 0 bases from V and 6 from J; bases not matched to a gene: 12. In DNA form, the CDR3 reads TGTGCCATCAGTGAGTCGTCTAGCGGGGCGTGGGGTGGCGAGCAGTACTTC. It translates to CAISESSSGAWGGEQYF.

This chain uses TRBV28 with TRBJ1-1, with D tentatively TRBD1 (6 bases). CDR1 and CDR2 from the germline V gene are MDHEN and SYDVKM. The CDR3 contains 14 residues. Trimming left V 6 bases short and J 5 bases short, with 16 bases between. The CDR3 protein is CASSPPGQHTEAFF. The CDR3 DNA follows: TGTGCCAGCAGCCCCCCGGGACAACATACTGAAGCTTTCTTT. The full variable domain, with the rest looked up from reference TRBV28 and TRBJ1-1, is DVKVTQSSRYLVKRTGEKVFLECVQDMDHENMFWYRQDPGLGLRLIYFSYDVKMKEKGDIPEGYSVSREKKERFSLILESASTNQTSMYLCASSPPGQHTEAFFGQGTRLTVV.

The gene calls are TRBV18 and TRBJ2-1; possible D gene TRBD2, 6 bases. Germline CDR1 is KGHSH and CDR2 is LQKENI. V lost 4 bases and J 4 bases, leaving 17 bases between the germline ends. The CDR3 runs 16 residues. In DNA, the CDR3 is TGTGCCAGCTCACGGAGGGTTCTAGTCGAATACAATGAGCAGTTCTTC. Protein: CASSRRVLVEYNEQFF.

The V call is TRBV7-3, the J call TRBJ2-1; 7 positions match TRBD2. Germline-derived CDR1 and CDR2 are SGHTA and FQGTGA. There are 17 residues in the CDR3. Trimming removed 2 bases from V and 2 bases from J; junction bases left unmatched: 9. This CDR3 is CASSLATSGGAYNEQFF. The CDR3, as DNA: TGTGCCAGCAGCTTAGCGACATCGGGAGGAGCCTACAATGAGCAGTTCTTC.

For this clone: The sample holds other DNA sequences that translate to the same CDR3. The V call is TRBV29-1, the J call TRBJ2-7, with D unclear. The germline CDR1 and CDR2 sequences are SQVTM and ANQGSEA. The CDR3 is 11 amino acids. Between the trimmed V and J ends, which lost 3 bases and 4 bases, there was a span of 7 bases. CDR3 bases: TGCAGCGTTGAGCAGGCGTACGAGCAGTACTTC. It translates to CSVEQAYEQYF.

The chain has TRBV6-5 and TRBJ1-2, with no clear D. The CDR3 totals 13 residues. Germline V gene data show CDR1 as MNHEY and CDR2 as SVGAGI. V lost 2 bases to trimming and J lost 2 bases, with 6 bases between them. The CDR3 sequence: CASSYQANYGYTF. The CDR3 DNA follows: TGTGCCAGCAGTTACCAGGCGAACTATGGCTACACCTTC.

The CDR3 DNA is TGTGCCAGCAGTTGGGGACTAGCGGGAAGGGATACGCAGTATTTT. This gives the protein CASSWGLAGRDTQYF. The rearrangement links TRBV6-2 or TRBV6-3 to TRBJ2-3; TRBD2 agrees at 13 bases. CDR3 length: 15 amino acids. Per germline, CDR1 MNHEY and CDR2 SVGEGT. J lost 6 bases, V lost 4 bases, and 4 bases had no gene match.

The rearrangement uses TRBV28 and TRBJ2-2; D gene uncertain. The CDR3 loop spans 16 amino acids. The ends were cut back, 6 bases at V and 1 base at J, with 15 bases in the middle. Germline-derived CDR1 and CDR2 are MDHEN and SYDVKM. The CDR3 nucleotides read TGTGCCAGCAGCCGGCCGGGTGGTAGGAACACCGGGGAGCTGTTTTTT. Its protein is CASSRPGGRNTGELFF. The whole variable domain, filled in from reference TRBV28 and TRBJ2-2, reads DVKVTQSSRYLVKRTGEKVFLECVQDMDHENMFWYRQDPGLGLRLIYFSYDVKMKEKGDIPEGYSVSREKKERFSLILESASTNQTSMYLCASSRPGGRNTGELFFGEGSRLTVL.